This entry lists 12 T cell receptor beta chains sequenced from one sample in a study of blood T cells in healthy people across ages. The authors ran a second PCR of about 7 to 12 cycles using a sample-barcoded 5' primer and a J-beta primer mix. Using its own MiXCR run on the 5' RACE reads, TCRdb lists one record per CDR3 protein. Here the sample spans fewer than 2 million distinct CDR3 sequences, roughly 43% being singletons. The sequenced sample was blood. These receptors originate from a human donor in good health.

This clonotype was counted only a few times. The germline gene is not matched at one end of the junction; a read error may be the cause. This chain links TRBV24-1 with TRBJ2-2; 7 bases match TRBD2. The CDR3 covers 13 residues. The germline CDR1 and CDR2 sequences are KGHDR and SFDVKD. CDR3 DNA sequence: TGTGCCCCCAGAGCGGGGTACACCGGGGAGCTGTTTTTT. Its translation: CAPRAGYTGELFF.

This clonotype occurred many times. The chain's CDR3 is CASSFQGADTEAFF. CDR3 DNA: TGTGCCAGCAGCTTCCAGGGGGCGGACACTGAAGCTTTCTTT. The rearrangement links TRBV11-3 to TRBJ1-1; 8 nucleotides align to TRBD1. The germline CDR1 and CDR2 sequences are SGHNT and YENEEA. This CDR3 contains 14 residues. Unmatched junction bases numbered 3, after V lost 3 bases and J lost 3 bases. Based on the CDR3 plus reference TRBV11-3 and TRBJ1-1, the full variable domain is EAGVVQSPRYKIIEKKQPVAFWCNPISGHNTLYWYLQNLGQGPELLIRYENEEAVDDSQLPKDRFSAERLKGVDSTLKIQPAELGDSAVYLCASSFQGADTEAFFGQGTRLTVV.

This clonotype was seen a handful of times. The chain has TRBV2 and TRBJ2-7; either TRBD1 or TRBD2 may supply D (5 bases each). The V end was cut by 7 bases, the J end by 7 bases, with 20 bases between. In germline, CDR1 is SNHLY, CDR2 FYNNEI. CDR3 length: 14 amino acids. CDR3 bases: TGTGCCAGCACCTCGGGACCACATGGCGGAGAGCAGTACTTC. This encodes CASTSGPHGGEQYF.

CDR3 residues: CASSLSMGQGPSGYTF. DNA for the CDR3: TGTGCCAGCAGCTTAAGTATGGGGCAGGGGCCCTCTGGCTACACCTTC. J is TRBJ1-2 and V is TRBV7-3, with a possible D match to TRBD1 (6 bases). V lost 1 base, J lost 7 bases, and 19 bases lay in between. The CDR3 is 16 residues long. CDR1 and CDR2 (germline): SGHTA, FQGTGA.

This CDR3 reads CAWNPGQSSYEQYF. CDR3 DNA sequence: TGTGCCTGGAACCCGGGACAGAGCTCCTACGAGCAGTACTTC. This chain uses TRBV30 with TRBJ2-7, with 7 bases aligning to TRBD1. The ends lost 4 bases at V and 0 bases at J; junction bases unmatched: 6. Germline V gene data show CDR1 as GTSNPN and CDR2 as SVGIG (reference sequence). This CDR3 is built from 14 residues.

This clonotype was counted only a few times. The V and J genes are TRBV7-7 and TRBJ2-3, with D perhaps given as TRBD1 or TRBD2 (5 bases each). This CDR3 comprises 15 residues. Trimming removed 8 bases from V and 3 bases from J, with 18 bases in between. CDR1 and CDR2 (germline): SSHAT, FNYEAQ (reference sequence). The CDR3 protein is CASGRGATSTDTQYF. In DNA form, the CDR3 reads TGTGCCAGCGGCCGTGGGGCAACTAGTACAGATACGCAGTATTTT.

This chain connects TRBV10-3 to TRBJ2-1; TRBD2 is a possible D gene (5 bases). This CDR3 region has 17 residues. Germline CDR1 and CDR2: ENHRY and SYGVKD. V gave up 0 bases and J gave up 0 bases, with 12 bases separating them. The CDR3 spells CAISESVLASSYNEQFF. The CDR3 DNA is TGTGCCATCAGTGAGTCGGTTCTAGCTAGCTCCTACAATGAGCAGTTCTTC.

The chain links TRBV25-1 to TRBJ2-3, with D possibly being TRBD1 (5 bases). The V gene's germline CDR1 is MGHDK and CDR2 SYGVNS. Deletions cut 6 bases from V and 9 bases from J, with 13 bases between. The CDR3 has 12 amino acids. The CDR3 region has the DNA TGTGCCAGCAGCACAGGTGGATGGACGCAGTATTTT. Translated: CASSTGGWTQYF.

The chain couples TRBV7-9 to TRBJ2-3; the match to TRBD1 covers 10 bases. There are 15 residues in the CDR3. Germline CDR1 SEHNR, CDR2 FQNEAQ (reference sequence). V lost 6 bases, J lost 5 bases, and 8 bases stayed unmatched. The CDR3 DNA follows: TGTGCCAGCAGTAGGTTGGGACAGGGGAGAGATACGCAGTATTTT. This codes for CASSRLGQGRDTQYF.

The chain is built from TRBV7-9 and TRBJ1-2; maybe TRBD1 (6 bases). V dropped 8 bases and J dropped 8 bases, with 24 bases sitting between them. Germline V CDR1 and CDR2: SEHNR, FQNEAQ (reference sequence). The CDR3 loop spans 15 amino acids. This CDR3 is CASSRRGASDSGYTF. The CDR3 DNA follows: TGTGCCAGCTCCCGTAGGGGGGCGTCTGACAGCGGCTACACCTTC.

V and J are TRBV20-1 and TRBJ2-7; tentatively, D is TRBD2 (6 bases). The CDR3 consists of 12 residues. Germline loops: CDR1 DFQATT, CDR2 SNEGSKA (reference sequence). Trimming cost V 2 bases and J 3 bases, with 8 bases left between them. The CDR3 loop is CSARWEDYEQYF. In DNA, the CDR3 is TGCAGTGCTAGATGGGAGGACTACGAGCAGTACTTC.

This clonotype was recorded a few times. The chain couples TRBV7-2 to TRBJ2-5; D may be TRBD2 (6 bases). The germline V and J ends were trimmed by 3 bases and 9 bases, with 14 bases remaining between them. This CDR3 has 13 residues. Germline V gives CDR1 SGHTA, CDR2 FQGNSA. The DNA of the CDR3 is TGTGCCAGCAGCTTTGAGCTGCGGGGACCCCAGTACTTC. It encodes CASSFELRGPQYF.